Given below is one TCR beta chain in context. The CDR3 is made up of 14 amino acids. CDR1 and CDR2 from the germline V gene are LNHDA and SQIVND (reference sequence). V was cut by 3 bases and J by 4 bases, with 12 bases left in between. The sample is drawn from a study of blood T cell repertoires in COVID-19. Study at large: The cDNA or gDNA used as material had been derived from T cells, B-cell-depleted T cells, or PBMCs.

Profiling relied on immunoSEQ multiplex PCR, and the TCRdb table lists in-frame clones only, not all of them. The sample yields 150,000 to 160,000 clones, nearly 80% seen once. Sequenced material: peripheral blood. This receptor was identified in an older man with acute or convalescent COVID-19. The genes are TRBV19 and TRBJ1-1; D is ambiguous. This chain's CDR3 is CASSMMGTATEAFF. The CDR3 DNA reads as TGTGCCAGTAGTATGATGGGCACGGCCACTGAAGCTTTCTTT.